This entry is about one TCR beta chain. Its antigen is unidentified. With V trimmed by 2 bases and J by 4 bases, 10 bases remained unmatched. CDR1 and CDR2 (germline): KGHSH, LQKENI. The CDR3 is 16 amino acids. Libraries were prepared by immunoSEQ multiplex PCR; TCRdb keeps only in-frame clonotypes and omits some of them. Here the sample spans fewer than 95,000 clones, about 93% being singletons. The data originate from a study of OX40 agonist ivuxolimab in advanced cancers. Overall study context: Recorded diagnoses for dose-escalation patients were hepatocellular carcinoma, melanoma, renal cell or head and neck cancer. The mean age was roughly 60 years, ranging from about 20 to 90, with around four fifths of participants male. Study-wide results and caveats: Among the lowest peripheral clonal expansion occurred in 0.1-3.0 mg/kg partial responders. Averaging showed that CD8+ T cells had more expanded clones than CD4+ did.

This receptor was identified in an adult with an advanced solid tumor such as melanoma, head and neck, liver or kidney cancer. The J gene is TRBJ2-5, the V gene TRBV18; the match to TRBD1 covers 7 bases. Specimen: CD4+ or CD8+ T cells sorted from blood, collected in a trial of the OX40 agonist ivuxolimab. The CDR3 sequence is CASSPLTETGRETQYF. The CDR3 DNA sequence: TGTGCCAGCTCACCATTGACTGAGACAGGGAGAGAGACCCAGTACTTC.